The sequence of this TCR beta chain was determined in a study of patients and donors after allogeneic stem cell transplantation. Germline assignment: CDR1 MDHEN and CDR2 SYDVKM. The CDR3 extends over 14 amino acids. The V gene lost 1 base and the J gene lost 3 bases, with 4 bases spanning the gap. This clonotype was counted a few times. Each CDR3 protein is one row after TCRdb ran MiXCR on the RT-PCR reads. In the table there are hundreds of thousands of distinct CDR3 sequences, roughly 17% of which are singletons. The receptor's source is a human donor who was either an allogeneic HSCT recipient or a stem cell or donor lymphocyte infusion donor (not recorded which). It is not recorded whose cells these are; they may come from a transplant donor. The chain joins TRBV28 to TRBJ2-6; D gene uncertain. Sequencing used blood, either unsorted or a sorted T cell fraction (not recorded which). The CDR3 reads CASSLFGGANVLTF. The CDR3 nucleotides read TGTGCCAGCAGTTTATTTGGTGGGGCCAACGTCCTGACTTTC.